This T cell receptor (beta chain) was sequenced during a study of T cell changes during pregnancy in multiple sclerosis. The method was immunoSEQ multiplex PCR; TCRdb's version includes in-frame clones alone and lacks a portion of them. The table lists 45,000 to 65,000 clones, over 90% of them singletons. Per the germline V gene, CDR1 is SEHNR and CDR2 is FQNEAQ (reference sequence). The CDR3 is made up of 14 amino acids. V was pared by 4 bases and J by 6 bases, with 12 bases between. The sequence was obtained from a female donor with multiple sclerosis, enrolled in a pregnancy study. This sample comprised CD8+ T cells from peripheral blood mononuclear cells, obtained in the third trimester of pregnancy. The chain employs TRBV7-9 and TRBJ1-4; D perhaps matches TRBD1 (5 bases). CDR3 in amino acids: CASSSAGMDEKLFF. The CDR3 coding sequence is TGTGCCAGCAGCTCGGCAGGGATGGATGAAAAACTGTTTTTT.